This TCR beta chain derives from a study of T cell clonality in common variable immunodeficiency. Study-level points and caveats: In common variable immunodeficiency, TCR beta chains reportedly carried fewer deletions and N-nucleotide insertions.

Only a few counts were recorded for this clone. What it binds is unknown. The missing CDR3 end, 3 residues past where the read stops, is filled in from the germline J gene. Germline CDR1 reads SEHNR; CDR2 reads FQNEAQ (reference sequence). Trimming at V came to 1 base and at J to 4 bases, leaving 1 base not matched to a gene. The CDR3 is 13 amino acids. Clones were sequenced by immunoSEQ multiplex PCR, and TCRdb holds only the in-frame ones, with some missing. Altogether around 16,000 clones were found in the sample, and no singletons occur. This sequence joins TRBV7-9 and TRBJ2-7, with 7 bases identical to TRBD2. The receptor comes from a human donor with common variable immunodeficiency. Specimen: peripheral blood mononuclear cells. CDR3 in amino acids: CASSLDSGYEQYF. The part of the CDR3 DNA that was read is TGTGCCAGCAGCTTAGATAGCGGGTACGAG.